This TCR beta chain was documented in a study of Ad26.COV2.S vaccination and SARS-CoV-2 variants. About this clone itself: The target antigen is unknown.

Study-level findings and limits: Post-vaccination spike-specific CD8+ and CD4+ T cell responses reportedly had substantial breadth. Spike-specific TCR breadth ran higher among vaccine recipients than placebo recipients. The analyses of TCR breadth and depth may have understated the size of total T cell responses. Participants given vaccine showed non-spike TCR breadth similar to that of placebo recipients.

Profiling relied on immunoSEQ multiplex PCR, and the TCRdb table lists in-frame clones only, not all of them. The sample consists of 350,000 to 450,000 clones, just over 90% of them appearing once. V was pared by 4 bases and J by 0 bases, with 4 bases between. Germline CDR1 is WNHNN and CDR2 is SYGVQD (reference sequence). This CDR3 contains 12 residues. The chain joins TRBV10-1 to TRBJ2-7; D gene uncertain. This material consisted of peripheral blood, taken after recovery from COVID-19. This clonotype was sampled from a human donor who had recovered from COVID-19. The CDR3 here is CASSGGSYEQYF. The CDR3 DNA reads TGCGCCAGCAGTGGCGGCTCCTACGAGCAGTACTTC.